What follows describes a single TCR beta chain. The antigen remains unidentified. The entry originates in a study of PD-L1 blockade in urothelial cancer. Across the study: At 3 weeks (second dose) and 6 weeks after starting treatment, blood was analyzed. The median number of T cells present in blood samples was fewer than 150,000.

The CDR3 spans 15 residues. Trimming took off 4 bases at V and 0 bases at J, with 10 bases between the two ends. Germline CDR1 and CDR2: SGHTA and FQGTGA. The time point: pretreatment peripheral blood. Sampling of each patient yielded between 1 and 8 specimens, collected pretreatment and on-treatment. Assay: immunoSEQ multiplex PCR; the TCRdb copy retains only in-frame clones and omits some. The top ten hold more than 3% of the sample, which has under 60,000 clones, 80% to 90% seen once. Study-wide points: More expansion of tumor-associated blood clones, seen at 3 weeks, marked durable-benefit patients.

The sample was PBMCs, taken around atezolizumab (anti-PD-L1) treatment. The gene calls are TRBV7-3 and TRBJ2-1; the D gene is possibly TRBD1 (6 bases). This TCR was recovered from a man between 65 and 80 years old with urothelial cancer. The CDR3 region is CASSSTGSSYNEQFF. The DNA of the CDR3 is TGTGCCAGCAGCTCCACAGGGAGCTCCTACAATGAGCAGTTCTTC.